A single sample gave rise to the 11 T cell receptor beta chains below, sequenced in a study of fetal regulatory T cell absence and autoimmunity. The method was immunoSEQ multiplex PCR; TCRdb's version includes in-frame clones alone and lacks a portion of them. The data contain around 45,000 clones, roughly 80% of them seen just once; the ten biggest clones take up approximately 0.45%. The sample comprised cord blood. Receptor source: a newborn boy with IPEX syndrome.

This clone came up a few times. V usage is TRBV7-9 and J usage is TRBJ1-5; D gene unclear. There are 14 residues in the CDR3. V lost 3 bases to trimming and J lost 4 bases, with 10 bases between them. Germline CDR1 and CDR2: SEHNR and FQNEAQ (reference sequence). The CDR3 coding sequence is TGTGCCAGCAGCTTTTCGGGAGAGAATCAGCCCCAGCATTTT. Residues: CASSFSGENQPQHF. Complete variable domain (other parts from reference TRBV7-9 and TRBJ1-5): DTGVSQNPRHKITKRGQNVTFRCDPISEHNRLYWYRQTLGQGPEFLTYFQNEAQLEKSRLLSDRFSAERPKGSFSTLEIQRTEQGDSAMYLCASSFSGENQPQHFGDGTRLSIL.

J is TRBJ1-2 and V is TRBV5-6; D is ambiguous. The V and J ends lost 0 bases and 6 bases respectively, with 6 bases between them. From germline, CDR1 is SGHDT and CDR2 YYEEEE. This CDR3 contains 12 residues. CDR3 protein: CASSLGQNGYTF. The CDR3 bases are TGTGCCAGCAGCTTGGGGCAGAATGGCTACACCTTC.

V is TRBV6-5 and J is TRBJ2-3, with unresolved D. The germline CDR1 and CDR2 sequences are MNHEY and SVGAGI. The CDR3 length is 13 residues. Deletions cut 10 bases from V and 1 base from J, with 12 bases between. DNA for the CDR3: TGTGCCACCACTGTGGGCGGCACAGATACGCAGTATTTT. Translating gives CATTVGGTDTQYF.

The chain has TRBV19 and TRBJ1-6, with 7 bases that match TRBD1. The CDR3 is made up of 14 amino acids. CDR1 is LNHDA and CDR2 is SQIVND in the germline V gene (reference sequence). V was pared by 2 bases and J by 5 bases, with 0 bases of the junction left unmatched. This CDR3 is CASSITGDNSPLHF. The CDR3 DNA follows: TGTGCCAGTAGTATAACAGGGGATAATTCACCCCTCCACTTT. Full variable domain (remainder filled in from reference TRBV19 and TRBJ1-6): DGGITQSPKYLFRKEGQNVTLSCEQNLNHDAMYWYRQDPGQGLRLIYYSQIVNDFQKGDIAEGYSVSREKKESFPLTVTSAQKNPTAFYLCASSITGDNSPLHFGNGTRLTVT.

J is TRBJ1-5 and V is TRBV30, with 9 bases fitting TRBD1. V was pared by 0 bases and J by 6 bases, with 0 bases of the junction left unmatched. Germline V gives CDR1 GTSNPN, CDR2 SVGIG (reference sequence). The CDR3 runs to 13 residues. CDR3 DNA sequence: TGTGCCTGGAGTGTACAGGGGGCTCAGCCCCAGCATTTT. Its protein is CAWSVQGAQPQHF.

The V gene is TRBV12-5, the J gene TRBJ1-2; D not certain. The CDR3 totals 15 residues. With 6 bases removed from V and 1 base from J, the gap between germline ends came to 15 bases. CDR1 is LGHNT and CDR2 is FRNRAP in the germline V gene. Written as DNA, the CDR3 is TGTGCTAGTGGACTCGGACCGACCATTAACTATGGCTACACCTTC. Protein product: CASGLGPTINYGYTF.

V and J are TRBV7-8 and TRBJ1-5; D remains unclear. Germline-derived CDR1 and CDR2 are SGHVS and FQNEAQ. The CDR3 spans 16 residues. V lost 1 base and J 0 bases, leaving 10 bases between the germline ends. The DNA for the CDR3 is TGTGCCAGCAGCTTAGAGGCAGTTTATAGCAATCAGCCCCAGCATTTT. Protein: CASSLEAVYSNQPQHF. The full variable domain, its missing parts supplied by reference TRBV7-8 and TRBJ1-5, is GAGVSQSPRYKVAKRGQDVALRCDPISGHVSLFWYQQALGQGPEFLTYFQNEAQLDKSGLPSDRFFAERPEGSVSTLKIQRTQQEDSAVYLCASSLEAVYSNQPQHFGDGTRLSIL.

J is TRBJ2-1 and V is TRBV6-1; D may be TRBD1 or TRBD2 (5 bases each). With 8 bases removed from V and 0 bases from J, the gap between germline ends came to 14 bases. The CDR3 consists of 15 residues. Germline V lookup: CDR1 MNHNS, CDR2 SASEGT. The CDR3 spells CASRGASPSYNEQFF. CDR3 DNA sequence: TGTGCCAGCCGAGGGGCCTCCCCCTCCTACAATGAGCAGTTCTTC.

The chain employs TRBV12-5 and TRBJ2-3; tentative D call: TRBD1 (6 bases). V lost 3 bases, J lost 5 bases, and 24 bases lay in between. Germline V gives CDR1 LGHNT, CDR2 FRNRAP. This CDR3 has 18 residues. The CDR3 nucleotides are TGTGCTAGTGGTTTTCATACAGGGATGGGGTTCAGGGGAGATACGCAGTATTTT. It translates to CASGFHTGMGFRGDTQYF.

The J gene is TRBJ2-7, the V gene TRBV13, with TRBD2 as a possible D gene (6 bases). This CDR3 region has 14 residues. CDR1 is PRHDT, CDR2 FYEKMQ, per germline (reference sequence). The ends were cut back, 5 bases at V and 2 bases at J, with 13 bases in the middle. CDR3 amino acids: CASSTGLLTYEQYF. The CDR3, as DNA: TGTGCCAGCAGCACCGGACTACTTACCTACGAGCAGTACTTC.

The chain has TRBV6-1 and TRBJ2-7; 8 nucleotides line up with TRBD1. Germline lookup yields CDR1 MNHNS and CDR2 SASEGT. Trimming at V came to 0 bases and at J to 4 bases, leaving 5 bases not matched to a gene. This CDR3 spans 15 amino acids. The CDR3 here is CASSEARGRGYEQYF. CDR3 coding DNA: TGTGCCAGCAGTGAAGCCAGGGGGCGAGGATACGAGCAGTACTTC.